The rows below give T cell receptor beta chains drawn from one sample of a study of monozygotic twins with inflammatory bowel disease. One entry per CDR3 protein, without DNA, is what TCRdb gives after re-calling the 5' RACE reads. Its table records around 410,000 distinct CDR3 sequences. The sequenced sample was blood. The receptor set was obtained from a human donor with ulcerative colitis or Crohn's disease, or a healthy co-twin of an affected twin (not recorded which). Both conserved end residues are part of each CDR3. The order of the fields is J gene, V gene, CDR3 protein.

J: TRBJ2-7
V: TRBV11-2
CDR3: CASSPRWGTGGTYEQYF

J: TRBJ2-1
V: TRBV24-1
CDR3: CATRYNGNEQFF

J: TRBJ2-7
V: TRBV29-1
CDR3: CSVLKETMDSAFWQQYF

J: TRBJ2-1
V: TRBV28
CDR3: CASSLWGGTSGTRNPAEQFF

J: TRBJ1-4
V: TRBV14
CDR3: CASSQDGGQYEKLFF

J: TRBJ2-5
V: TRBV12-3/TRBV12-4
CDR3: CASSPPGTSQETQYF

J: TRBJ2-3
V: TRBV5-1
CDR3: CASSLWGASDTQYF

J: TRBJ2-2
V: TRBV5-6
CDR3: CASSPAGTRNGELFF

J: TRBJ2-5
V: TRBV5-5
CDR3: CASSSFGLGGETQYF

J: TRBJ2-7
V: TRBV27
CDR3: CASSLALGLTFGEQYF

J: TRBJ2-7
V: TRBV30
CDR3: CAWSTSFRREQYF

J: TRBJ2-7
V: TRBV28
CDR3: CASSTSRPTYEQYF

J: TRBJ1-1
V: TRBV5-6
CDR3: CASSPGNGGTEAFF

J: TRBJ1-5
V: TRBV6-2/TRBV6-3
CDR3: CASIGRRGRTNQPQHF

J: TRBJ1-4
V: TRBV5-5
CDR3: CASSFARPRRDEKLFF

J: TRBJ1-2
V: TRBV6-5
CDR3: CASSTSRSVANYGYTF

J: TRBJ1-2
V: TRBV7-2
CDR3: CASSYHTGGDYGYTF

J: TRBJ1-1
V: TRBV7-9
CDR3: CASSRSGNTEAFF

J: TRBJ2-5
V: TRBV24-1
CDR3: CATSSTFVTSGILAETQYF

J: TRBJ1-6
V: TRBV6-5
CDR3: CASSYYPTRLNNSPLHF

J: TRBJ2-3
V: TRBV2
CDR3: CASSLDGTSFFGTDTQYF

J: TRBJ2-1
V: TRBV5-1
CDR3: CASSVGDRGVGTHNEQFF

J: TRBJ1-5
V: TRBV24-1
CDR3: CATIGVKRYNQPQHF

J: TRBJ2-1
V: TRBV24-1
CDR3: CATSDASGSSYNEQFF

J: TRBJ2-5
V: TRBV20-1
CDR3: CKAGNQETQYF

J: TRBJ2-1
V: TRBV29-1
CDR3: CSVPSAGALYEQFF

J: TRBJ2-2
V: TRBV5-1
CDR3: CASRRTDNTGELFF

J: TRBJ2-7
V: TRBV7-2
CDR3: CASSFQGNSYEQYF

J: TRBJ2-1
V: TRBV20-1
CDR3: CSTPGLAELGEQFF

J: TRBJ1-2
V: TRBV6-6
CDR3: CASRTATTIYGYTF

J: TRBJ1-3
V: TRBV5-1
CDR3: CASSYDLSGNTIYF

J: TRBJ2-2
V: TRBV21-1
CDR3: CASSKGYWRETHETGELFF

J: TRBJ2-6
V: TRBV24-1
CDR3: CATRLLRAKGLAGVTSGANVLTF

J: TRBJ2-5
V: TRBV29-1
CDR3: CSVEESGPGTQYF

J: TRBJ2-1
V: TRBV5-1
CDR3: CASSYQNNEQFF

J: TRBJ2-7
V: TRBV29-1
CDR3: CSVEGLAGGPEYEQYF

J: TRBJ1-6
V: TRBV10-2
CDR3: CASRDAGTDRRSPLHF

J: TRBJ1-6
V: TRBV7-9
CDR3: CASSLPGDNNSPLHF

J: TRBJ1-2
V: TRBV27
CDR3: CASSLKGFYGYTF

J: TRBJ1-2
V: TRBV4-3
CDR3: CASSQVHTGGDGYTF

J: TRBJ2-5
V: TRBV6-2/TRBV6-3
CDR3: CASRIRVQETQYF

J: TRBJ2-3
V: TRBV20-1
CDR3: CSARGAGPRGTSSQYF

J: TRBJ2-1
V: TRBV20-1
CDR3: CSARTAAGMSYNEQFF

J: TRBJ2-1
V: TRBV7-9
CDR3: CASSSRLAGYNEQFF

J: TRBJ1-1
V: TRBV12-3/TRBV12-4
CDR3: CASRPPGPTQAFF

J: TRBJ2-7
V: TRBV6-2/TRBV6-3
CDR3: CASKTGIQGSEQYF

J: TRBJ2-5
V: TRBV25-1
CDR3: CASSEGRVDMEETQYF

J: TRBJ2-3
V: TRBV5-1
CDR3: CASSRLGRDSDTQYF

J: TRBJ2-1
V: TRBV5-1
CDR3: CASSPLDRAPYNEQFF

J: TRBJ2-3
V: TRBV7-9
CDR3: CASSLGLADSYF

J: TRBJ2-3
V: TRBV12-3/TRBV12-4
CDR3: CASRAGVSTDTQYF

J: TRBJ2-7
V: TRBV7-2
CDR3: CASSFAYRAREQYF

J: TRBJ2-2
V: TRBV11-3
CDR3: CASSLRTTAGTGELFF